A single sample is the source of the 29 T cell receptor beta chains below, sequenced in a study of beta chain features in type 1 diabetes. The investigators reverse transcribed all of the isolated RNA, so they sequenced expressed TCRB transcripts. Profiling relied on immunoSEQ multiplex PCR, and the TCRdb table lists in-frame clones only, not all of them. The sample records hundreds of thousands of clones, roughly an eighth being singletons. The sample consisted of naive CD4+ T cells from blood. The receptors shown here come from a man aged 18-30 years in good health.

This clone was recorded a few times. The CDR3 DNA is TGTGCCAGCAGCTTAGCGGGGGGTCTCACAGATACGCAGTATTTT. It encodes CASSLAGGLTDTQYF. The V call is TRBV5-4, the J call TRBJ2-3, with TRBD2 identical over 9 bases. Trimming removed 2 bases from V and 2 bases from J; junction bases left unmatched: 3. The length of the CDR3 is 15 residues. The germline CDR1 and CDR2 sequences are SGHNT and YYREEE (reference sequence).

The rearrangement joins TRBV7-3 to TRBJ1-1; no clear D gene. The CDR3 covers 14 residues. The ends were cut back, 2 bases at V and 2 bases at J, with 9 bases in the middle. Germline CDR1 SGHTA, CDR2 FQGTGA. DNA of the CDR3: TGTGCCAGCAGCTTATATCCGCGAAACACTGAAGCTTTCTTT. Its protein product is CASSLYPRNTEAFF. The variable domain in full, completed from reference TRBV7-3 and TRBJ1-1, reads GAGVSQTPSNKVTEKGKYVELRCDPISGHTALYWYRQSLGQGPEFLIYFQGTGAADDSGLPNDRFFAVRPEGSVSTLKIQRTERGDSAVYLCASSLYPRNTEAFFGQGTRLTVV.

There are a few counts of this clone. V and J are TRBV30 and TRBJ1-5, with 8 bases lining up with TRBD1. Germline V gene lookup returns CDR1 GTSNPN and CDR2 SVGIG (reference sequence). With 7 bases clipped from V and 6 bases from J, the junction kept 8 bases outside the gene matches. The CDR3 is made up of 13 amino acids. CDR3 residues: CAFKTGAGQPQHF. The CDR3 DNA reads as TGTGCCTTTAAGACAGGGGCGGGTCAGCCCCAGCATTTT.

This clone occurred a few times. The chain links TRBV30 to TRBJ1-1; TRBD1 might be the D (5 bases). V lost 3 bases, J lost 7 bases, and 15 bases lay in between. The CDR3 is made up of 13 amino acids. Germline V CDR1 and CDR2: GTSNPN, SVGIG (reference sequence). CDR3 DNA: TGTGCCTGGAGCGGGGGATTTATCTATGAAGCTTTCTTT. Translation gives CAWSGGFIYEAFF.

V is TRBV4-2 and J is TRBJ2-3, with D unresolved. Looked up from germline, CDR1 is LGHNA and CDR2 is YNFKEQ. The CDR3 has 15 amino acids. The ends were cut back, 4 bases at V and 1 base at J, with 12 bases in the middle. CDR3 protein: CASSLISQGTDTQYF. The CDR3 DNA sequence: TGTGCCAGCAGCCTCATATCGCAGGGCACAGATACGCAGTATTTT.

The chain employs TRBV7-2 and TRBJ1-2, with 7 bases that match TRBD1. This CDR3 contains 14 residues. The J segment lost 3 bases and the V segment lost 5 bases, leaving 6 bases of the junction unmatched. Per germline, CDR1 SGHTA and CDR2 FQGNSA. CDR3 region: CASSPPGTDYGYTF. CDR3 bases: TGTGCCAGCAGCCCCCCCGGGACAGACTATGGCTACACCTTC.

This clone has more than one count but fewer than ten. The CDR3 region has the DNA TGTGCCAGTAGTATGCAGGTCAACACTGAAGCTTTCTTT. Protein: CASSMQVNTEAFF. The J gene is TRBJ1-1, the V gene TRBV19, with D unclear. The CDR3 extends over 13 amino acids. Germline loops: CDR1 LNHDA, CDR2 SQIVND (reference sequence). V lost 3 bases to trimming and J lost 2 bases, with 7 bases between them.

The V and J genes are TRBV9 and TRBJ2-7; the D gene is possibly TRBD1 (6 bases). V shed 5 bases and J shed 6 bases, with 12 bases lying between them. This CDR3 region has 12 residues. Germline V lookup: CDR1 SGDLS, CDR2 YYNGEE. Written as DNA, the CDR3 is TGTGCCAGCAGTGAAAACAGGGCCGAGCAGTACTTC. It specifies CASSENRAEQYF. The whole variable domain, remainder taken from reference TRBV9 and TRBJ2-7, is DSGVTQTPKHLITATGQRVTLRCSPRSGDLSVYWYQQSLDQGLQFLIQYYNGEERAKGNILERFSAQQFPDLHSELNLSSLELGDSALYFCASSENRAEQYFGPGTRLTVT.

In this sample, this clone turned up a few times. The chain uses TRBV30 and TRBJ1-2; TRBD1 might be the D (5 bases). The CDR3 extends over 14 amino acids. Germline CDR1 is GTSNPN and CDR2 is SVGIG (reference sequence). V gave up 0 bases and J gave up 4 bases, with 12 bases separating them. The CDR3 loop reads CAWSVPGLRYGYTF. CDR3 bases: TGTGCCTGGAGTGTACCAGGGCTTCGCTATGGCTACACCTTC. The full variable domain, rest sourced from reference TRBV30 and TRBJ1-2, is SQTIHQWPATLVQPVGSPLSLECTVEGTSNPNLYWYRQAAGRGLQLLFYSVGIGQISSEVPQNLSASRPQDRQFILSSKKLLLSDSGFYLCAWSVPGLRYGYTFGSGTRLTVV.

V and J are TRBV28 and TRBJ2-7, with 8 bases that match TRBD1. The CDR3 extends over 13 amino acids. V lost 8 bases, J lost 5 bases, and 8 bases stayed unmatched. Germline values: CDR1 MDHEN, CDR2 SYDVKM. The CDR3 nucleotides read TGTGCCAGCCGATCGGGACAGGTCGACGAGCAGTACTTC. Translated: CASRSGQVDEQYF.

This clone has only a few counts. The chain has TRBV7-2 and TRBJ1-5; the D is unclear. V shed 5 bases and J shed 2 bases, with 7 bases lying between them. Germline CDR1 SGHTA, CDR2 FQGNSA. The CDR3 is 13 amino acids. The CDR3, as DNA: TGTGCCAGCAGCCTCCCCGGCAATCAGCCCCAGCATTTT. This sequence encodes CASSLPGNQPQHF.

The chain links TRBV6-5 to TRBJ2-7, with TRBD1 matching over 10 bases. V gave up 6 bases and J gave up 2 bases; unmatched junction bases: 1. CDR3 length: 13 residues. Germline values: CDR1 MNHEY, CDR2 SVGAGI. CDR3 nucleotides: TGTGCCAGCAGAGGACAGGGGGCCTACGAGCAGTACTTC. Encoded protein: CASRGQGAYEQYF.

The chain recombines TRBV28 with TRBJ2-5; D uncertain. Trimming shortened V by 2 bases and J by 1 base, and 11 bases separated the two germline ends. The CDR3 has 15 amino acids. Germline V lookup: CDR1 MDHEN, CDR2 SYDVKM. The CDR3 DNA sequence: TGTGCCAGCAGTTTACCCGGCGGCACCCAAGAGACCCAGTACTTC. Translation gives CASSLPGGTQETQYF. Using reference TRBV28 and TRBJ2-5 for the parts outside the CDR3, the full variable domain is DVKVTQSSRYLVKRTGEKVFLECVQDMDHENMFWYRQDPGLGLRLIYFSYDVKMKEKGDIPEGYSVSREKKERFSLILESASTNQTSMYLCASSLPGGTQETQYFGPGTRLLVL.

This chain links TRBV2 with TRBJ1-1, with a weak D call TRBD1 (6 bases). This CDR3 is built from 12 residues. CDR1 and CDR2 (germline): SNHLY, FYNNEI. Trimming took 8 bases from V and 4 from J, leaving 11 bases between them. CDR3 residues: CASDGTSTEAFF. The CDR3 nucleotides are TGTGCCAGCGACGGGACATCCACTGAAGCTTTCTTT. Together with reference TRBV2 and TRBJ1-1, the CDR3 gives the full variable domain: EPEVTQTPSHQVTQMGQEVILRCVPISNHLYFYWYRQILGQKVEFLVSFYNNEISEKSEIFDDQFSVERPDGSNFTLKIRSTKLEDSAMYFCASDGTSTEAFFGQGTRLTVV.

CDR3 DNA: TGTGCCAGCTCACCCTCGGGAGACAACTATGGCTACACCTTC. It codes for CASSPSGDNYGYTF. The V call is TRBV18, the J call TRBJ1-2; D remains ambiguous. This CDR3 has 14 residues. V shed 3 bases and J shed 2 bases, with 10 bases lying between them. Per germline, CDR1 KGHSH and CDR2 LQKENI.

The chain couples TRBV4-2 to TRBJ2-7; 8 bases are a match to TRBD1. The germline gives CDR1 LGHNA, CDR2 YNFKEQ. The V gene end was trimmed by 6 bases and the J gene end by 4 bases; junction bases not matched to a gene: 5. The CDR3 extends over 13 amino acids. CDR3 amino acids: CASSNNRGYEQYF. The CDR3, as DNA: TGTGCCAGCAGTAACAACAGGGGGTACGAGCAGTACTTC.

V gene TRBV6-6 combines with J gene TRBJ1-2; D is ambiguous. The CDR3 spans 14 residues. Germline V CDR1 and CDR2: MNHNY, SVGAGI (reference sequence). V was pared by 0 bases and J by 6 bases, with 11 bases between. The CDR3 spells CASSYSEQSDGYTF. The CDR3 DNA sequence: TGTGCCAGCAGTTACTCGGAGCAGAGCGATGGCTACACCTTC.

V is TRBV28 and J is TRBJ2-3; D might be TRBD2 (6 bases). The CDR3 is 16 amino acids. The germline gives CDR1 MDHEN, CDR2 SYDVKM. Deletions cut 6 bases from V and 9 bases from J, with 25 bases between. CDR3 loop: CASSPRGILERGTQYF. The CDR3 nucleotides read TGTGCCAGCAGCCCCCGCGGGATCCTAGAACGAGGGACGCAGTATTTT.

The J gene is TRBJ2-3, the V gene TRBV30; 12 bases map to TRBD1. Germline values: CDR1 GTSNPN, CDR2 SVGIG (reference sequence). The CDR3 covers 15 residues. V shed 5 bases and J 5 bases; nucleotides not matched to a gene: 8. CDR3 in amino acids: CAWDGTGGIQDTQYF. The CDR3 coding sequence is TGTGCCTGGGATGGGACAGGGGGCATTCAAGATACGCAGTATTTT.

The DNA of the CDR3 is TGTGCCAGCAGCTTGGACAGCTACTCTGGGGCCAACGTCCTGACTTTC. Amino acids: CASSLDSYSGANVLTF. This chain links TRBV7-3 with TRBJ2-6; maybe TRBD1 (6 bases). V lost 3 bases and J lost 0, with 9 bases in between. The CDR3 extends over 16 amino acids. CDR1 is SGHTA, CDR2 FQGTGA, per germline.

This clone showed up just a few times. V is TRBV29-1 and J is TRBJ1-2, with D maybe TRBD1 (5 bases). Germline CDR1 reads SQVTM; CDR2 reads ANQGSEA. V lost 7 bases to trimming and J lost 2 bases, with 11 bases between them. This CDR3 contains 12 residues. As DNA, the CDR3 is TGCAGCGGCCGGCAGGGCAACTATGGCTACACCTTC. Translated: CSGRQGNYGYTF.

The V call is TRBV18, the J call TRBJ1-3; D is undetermined. CDR3 length: 15 residues. Germline assignment: CDR1 KGHSH and CDR2 LQKENI. With 3 bases removed from V and 3 bases from J, the gap between germline ends came to 12 bases. The CDR3 region is CASSPNQGSGNTIYF. CDR3 nucleotide sequence: TGTGCCAGCTCACCGAATCAAGGGAGTGGAAACACCATATATTTT. Variable domain in full (rest from reference TRBV18 and TRBJ1-3): NAGVMQNPRHLVRRRGQEARLRCSPMKGHSHVYWYRQLPEEGLKFMVYLQKENIIDESGMPKERFSAEFPKEGPSILRIQQVVRGDSAAYFCASSPNQGSGNTIYFGEGSWLTVV.

V and J are TRBV4-3 and TRBJ2-1; D not certain. Germline CDR1 LGHNA, CDR2 YSLEER. The ends were cut back, 0 bases at V and 0 bases at J, with 9 bases in the middle. This CDR3 contains 16 residues. The CDR3 region has the DNA TGCGCCAGCAGCCAAGAGTGGGCCGGCTCCTACAATGAGCAGTTCTTC. This sequence encodes CASSQEWAGSYNEQFF.

CDR3 residues: CAWNLLGPEQYF. CDR3 DNA: TGTGCCTGGAATCTTTTGGGGCCCGAGCAGTACTTC. This chain joins TRBV30 and TRBJ2-5; TRBD1 might be the D (5 bases). The tail of the sequence fits TRBJ2-7 better, so the J call may be wrong. Per germline, CDR1 GTSNPN and CDR2 SVGIG (reference sequence). The length of the CDR3 is 12 residues.

The gene calls are TRBV29-1 and TRBJ1-2, with 8 bases identical to TRBD1. Germline-derived CDR1 and CDR2 are SQVTM and ANQGSEA. The CDR3 sequence is 14 residues long. CDR3 in amino acids: CLSSETGGGGGYTF. The CDR3 DNA reads TGCCTATCCTCCGAAACAGGGGGGGGTGGTGGCTACACCTTC.

The chain couples TRBV5-1 to TRBJ2-5; D is possibly TRBD1 (6 bases). This CDR3 has 15 amino acids. The ends were cut back, 1 base at V and 1 base at J, with 11 bases in the middle. The germline CDR1 and CDR2 sequences are SGHRS and YFSETQ. The chain's CDR3 is CASSLLQGFQETQYF. The CDR3 region has the DNA TGCGCCAGCAGCTTGCTACAGGGATTCCAAGAGACCCAGTACTTC.

The rearrangement links TRBV18 to TRBJ1-5; D gene ambiguous. Germline-derived CDR1 and CDR2 are KGHSH and LQKENI. This CDR3 is built from 14 residues. V was cut by 1 base and J by 2 bases, with 6 bases left in between. The CDR3 DNA reads as TGTGCCAGCTCACCACAGCAGGGCAATCAGCCCCAGCATTTT. This gives the protein CASSPQQGNQPQHF.

Comments on this clone: One end of the junction does not line up with germline, which may come from a read error. The J gene is TRBJ1-5, the V gene TRBV7-9; the match to TRBD1 covers 9 bases. Germline V gene data show CDR1 as SEHNR and CDR2 as FQNEAQ (reference sequence). CDR3 length: 14 amino acids. This chain's CDR3 is CASSSGQGSQPQHF. The CDR3 DNA reads as TGCGCCAGCAGCTCGGGACAGGGAAGTCAGCCCCAGCATTTT.

The gene calls are TRBV5-6 and TRBJ2-2, with 9 bases aligning to TRBD1. The CDR3 length is 14 residues. V was clipped by 3 bases and J by 4 bases; unmatched bases: 1. Germline CDR1 reads SGHDT; CDR2 reads YYEEEE. The CDR3 nucleotides are TGTGCCAGCAGCTACAGGGGGCGCACCGGGGAGCTGTTTTTT. Encoded protein: CASSYRGRTGELFF.